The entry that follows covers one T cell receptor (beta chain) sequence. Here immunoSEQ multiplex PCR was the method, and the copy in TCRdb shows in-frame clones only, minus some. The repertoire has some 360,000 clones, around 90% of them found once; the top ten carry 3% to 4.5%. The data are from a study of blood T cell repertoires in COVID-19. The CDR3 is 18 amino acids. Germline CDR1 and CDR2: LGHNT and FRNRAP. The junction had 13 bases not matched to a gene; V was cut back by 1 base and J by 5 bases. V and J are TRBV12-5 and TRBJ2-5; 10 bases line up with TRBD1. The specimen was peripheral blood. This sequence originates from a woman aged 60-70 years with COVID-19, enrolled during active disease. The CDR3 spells CASGLGTGGEGVRETQYF. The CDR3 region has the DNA TGTGCTAGTGGTTTGGGGACAGGGGGAGAGGGGGTTCGGGAGACCCAGTACTTC.